This TCR beta chain originates from a study of blood T cell repertoires in COVID-19. Study-wide context: There were acute and convalescent COVID-19 samples, and they came from the United States, Italy and Spain. From T cells, B-cell-depleted T cells, or PBMCs came the material, which was cDNA or gDNA.

In the authors' workflow: Scientists estimated how many nucleated cells there were by amplifying reference gene primers. Sequenced by immunoSEQ multiplex PCR; TCRdb stores in-frame clones only, minus some. The DNA was the basis for D and trimming; V, J and clone size are from that table. The sample has around 260,000 clones; roughly 80% are singletons. V was clipped by 3 bases and J by 5 bases, with 7 bases between them. This CDR3 has 13 residues. Looked up from germline, CDR1 is MNHEY and CDR2 is SVGAGI. The V gene is TRBV6-5, the J gene TRBJ2-2; D remains ambiguous. The clonotype originates from a man in his 60s with acute or convalescent COVID-19. The sample comprised peripheral blood. CDR3 nucleotide sequence: TGTGCCAGCAGTTATCAAGAGACCGGGGAGCTGTTTTTT. This codes for CASSYQETGELFF.